This T cell receptor (beta chain) was profiled in a study of graft-versus-host responses after intestinal transplantation. Generated by immunoSEQ multiplex PCR, the TCRdb table keeps only in-frame clones and is missing some. The table lists 35,000 to 45,000 clones, approximately 94% of them singletons, with over 0.2% in the top ten. Worth noting for this clone: Its specificity is not known.

The CDR3 has 13 residues. The receptor was isolated from a human donor who was the organ donor for an intestinal transplant. The chain combines TRBV21-1 with TRBJ2-7; the table's D call, TRBD2, has no DNA check behind it. TRBV21-1 has pseudogene status. Source: unstimulated CD4+ T cells sorted from spleen or lymph node cells, taken before transplant. CDR3 DNA sequence: TGTGCCAGCAGCAAGCGGGGGGGCTACGAGCAGTACTTC. This gives the protein CASSKRGGYEQYF.